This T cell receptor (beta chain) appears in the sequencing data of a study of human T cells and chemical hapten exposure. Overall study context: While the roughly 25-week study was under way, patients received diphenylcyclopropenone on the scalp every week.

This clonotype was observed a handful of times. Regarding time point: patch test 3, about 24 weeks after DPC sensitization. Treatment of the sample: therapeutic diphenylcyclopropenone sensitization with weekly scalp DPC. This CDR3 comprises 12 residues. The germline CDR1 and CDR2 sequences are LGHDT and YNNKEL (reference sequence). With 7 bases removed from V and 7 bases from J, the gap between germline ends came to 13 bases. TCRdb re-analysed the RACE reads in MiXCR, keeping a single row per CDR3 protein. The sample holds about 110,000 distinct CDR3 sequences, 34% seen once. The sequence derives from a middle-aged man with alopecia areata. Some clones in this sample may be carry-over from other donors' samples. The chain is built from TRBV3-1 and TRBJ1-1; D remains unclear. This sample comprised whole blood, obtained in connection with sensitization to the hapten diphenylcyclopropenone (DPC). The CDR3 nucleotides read TGTGCCAGCACCGCCGCGGGAATTGAAGCTTTCTTT. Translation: CASTAAGIEAFF.